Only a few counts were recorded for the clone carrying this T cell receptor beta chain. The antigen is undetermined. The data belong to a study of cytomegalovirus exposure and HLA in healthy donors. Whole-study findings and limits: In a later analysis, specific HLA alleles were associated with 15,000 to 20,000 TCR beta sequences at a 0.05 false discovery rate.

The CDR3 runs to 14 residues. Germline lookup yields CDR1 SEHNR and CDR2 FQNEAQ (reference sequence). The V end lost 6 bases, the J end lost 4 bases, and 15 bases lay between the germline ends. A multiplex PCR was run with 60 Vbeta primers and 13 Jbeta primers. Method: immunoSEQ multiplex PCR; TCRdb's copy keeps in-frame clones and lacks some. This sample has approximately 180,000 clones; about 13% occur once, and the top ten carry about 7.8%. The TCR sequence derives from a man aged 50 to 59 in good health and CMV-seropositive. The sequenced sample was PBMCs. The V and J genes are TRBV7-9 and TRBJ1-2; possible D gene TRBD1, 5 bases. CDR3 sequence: CASSLLRVAYGYTF. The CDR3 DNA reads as TGTGCCAGCAGTCTTCTCAGGGTGGCCTATGGCTACACCTTC.